The rows below give T cell receptor beta chains drawn from one sample of a study of OX40 agonist ivuxolimab in advanced cancers. Sequenced by immunoSEQ multiplex PCR; TCRdb stores in-frame clones only, minus some. This table holds tens of thousands of clones, approximately 86% found once. The source material was CD4+ or CD8+ T cells sorted from blood, sampled in a trial of the OX40 agonist ivuxolimab. The receptor set was obtained from an adult with an advanced solid tumor such as melanoma, head and neck, liver or kidney cancer. Both conserved end residues are part of each CDR3. A D gene is named only where the DNA matches it firmly. Some rows have no size entry. The others give once, few or many, or a class for an expanded clone.

J gene,D gene,V gene,clone size,CDR3 protein,CDR3 DNA
TRBJ2-3,NA,TRBV5-6,NA,CASSRYGPDTQYF,TGTGCCAGCAGCAGGTACGGACCAGATACGCAGTATTTT
TRBJ1-2,TRBD1,TRBV4-2,NA,CASSQDPGQGAVVGYTF,TGTGCCAGCAGCCAAGACCCGGGACAGGGGGCGGTGGTTGGCTACACCTTC
TRBJ1-2,TRBD1,TRBV30,NA,CAWDDRGFGGYTF,TGTGCCTGGGACGACAGGGGTTTCGGCGGCTACACCTTC
TRBJ1-5,NA,TRBV30,NA,CAWSGQVRQPQHF,TGTGCCTGGAGTGGACAGGTTCGGCAGCCCCAGCATTTT
TRBJ2-1,TRBD2,TRBV11-3,NA,CASSFRGGAYEQFF,TGTGCCAGCAGCTTCCGCGGGGGAGCATATGAGCAGTTCTTC
TRBJ2-5,TRBD2,TRBV30,NA,CAHSVGGTETQYF,TGTGCCCATTCAGTGGGGGGGACAGAGACCCAGTACTTC
TRBJ1-5,TRBD1,TRBV15,NA,CATSPRQGQGVGQPQHF,TGTGCCACCAGCCCAAGGCAGGGACAGGGTGTAGGACAGCCCCAGCATTTT
TRBJ2-7,NA,TRBV25-1,NA,CASSDTGVPIYEQYF,TGTGCCAGCAGTGACACGGGGGTCCCTATCTACGAGCAGTACTTC
TRBJ2-7,NA,TRBV13,NA,CASSEALDGEQYF,TGTGCCAGCAGTGAAGCGCTGGATGGCGAGCAGTACTTC
TRBJ2-1,NA,TRBV5-1,once,CASSLGGVNEQFF,TGCGCCAGCAGCTTGGGCGGGGTTAATGAGCAGTTCTTC
TRBJ2-5,NA,TRBV5-1,few,CASSFWGTGETQYF,TGCGCCAGCAGCTTTTGGGGTACCGGGGAGACCCAGTACTTC
TRBJ2-7,TRBD1,TRBV18,NA,CASSPETGVESEQYF,TGTGCCAGCTCACCAGAGACAGGGGTGGAAAGCGAGCAGTACTTC
TRBJ1-5,TRBD1,TRBV5-1,NA,CASSRTSGGGQPQHF,TGCGCCAGCAGCCGTACCTCAGGGGGCGGTCAGCCCCAGCATTTT
TRBJ2-2,NA,TRBV11-2,NA,CASRRSLESGELFF,TGTGCCAGCAGACGGAGTCTAGAGTCCGGGGAGCTGTTTTTT
TRBJ2-5,TRBD2,TRBV10-1,NA,CASSETRGGEETQYF,TGCGCCAGCAGTGAAACGAGGGGAGGGGAAGAGACCCAGTACTTC
TRBJ1-6,NA,TRBV5-6,NA,CASTLELNSPLHF,TGTGCCAGCACCCTCGAGCTAAATTCACCCCTCCACTTT
TRBJ1-3,NA,TRBV21-1,NA,CASSIRTARSGNTIYF,TGTGCCAGCAGCATACGGACAGCCCGCTCTGGAAACACCATATATTTT
TRBJ2-3,TRBD2,TRBV11-3,NA,CASSFGGGRPDTQYF,TGTGCCAGCAGCTTTGGCGGGGGTCGGCCAGATACGCAGTATTTT
TRBJ1-1,NA,TRBV11-2,NA,CASSFKYRVNTEAFF,TGTGCCAGCAGCTTCAAATACAGGGTGAACACTGAAGCTTTCTTT
TRBJ2-1,TRBD2,TRBV4-1,NA,CASSQTPGAGGPYNEQFF,TGCGCCAGCAGCCAGACCCCGGGGGCGGGGGGACCCTACAATGAGCAGTTCTTC
TRBJ1-1,TRBD1,TRBV7-2,NA,CASSGRTGGRTEAFF,TGTGCCAGCAGCGGACGGACAGGGGGGAGAACTGAAGCTTTCTTT
TRBJ2-3,NA,TRBV2,NA,CASSRDVRIVTDTQYF,TGTGCCAGCAGCAGGGACGTGCGGATTGTTACAGATACGCAGTATTTT
TRBJ2-7,NA,TRBV5-1,NA,CASSESWHKAYEQYF,TGCGCCAGCAGCGAAAGTTGGCATAAGGCCTACGAGCAGTACTTC
TRBJ1-5,NA,TRBV21-1,few,CASSTVLHWHHQPQHF,TGTGCCAGCAGTACGGTCTTACATTGGCATCATCAGCCCCAGCATTTT
TRBJ2-3,NA,TRBV27,NA,CASCRGQTDTQYF,TGTGCCAGCTGTCGGGGTCAGACCGATACGCAGTATTTT
TRBJ2-4,TRBD2,TRBV10-3,NA,CAISESGATKNIQYF,TGTGCCATCAGTGAGAGCGGGGCGACCAAAAACATTCAGTACTTC
TRBJ2-1,NA,TRBV5-1,once,CASSLVMPGTGNEQFF,TGCGCCAGCAGCTTGGTAATGCCAGGGACTGGGAATGAGCAGTTCTTC
TRBJ1-5,TRBD1,TRBV19,NA,CASRLGGVRQPQHF,TGTGCCAGTCGGTTAGGGGGCGTTCGTCAGCCCCAGCATTTT
TRBJ2-1,NA,TRBV14,NA,CASSRSRNEQFF,TGTGCCAGCAGCCGATCTAGGAATGAGCAGTTCTTC
TRBJ2-7,NA,TRBV6-7,NA,CASREACFSYEQYF,TGTGCCAGCAGGGAGGCCTGTTTTTCCTACGAGCAGTACTTC
TRBJ2-1,TRBD1,TRBV11-2,NA,CASSLRGLRYGEQFF,TGTGCCAGCAGCTTAAGGGGGCTCCGATACGGTGAGCAGTTCTTC
TRBJ2-6,NA,TRBV4-1,NA,CASSPGPGANVLTF,TGCGCCAGCAGCCCAGGGCCTGGGGCCAACGTCCTGACTTTC
TRBJ2-5,TRBD2,TRBV30,once,CASNRGEGKETQYF,TGTGCTTCCAACCGCGGGGAGGGGAAAGAGACCCAGTACTTC
TRBJ1-1,NA,TRBV18,NA,CASSPLLGANTEAFF,TGTGCCAGCTCACCATTGCTGGGGGCGAACACTGAAGCTTTCTTT
TRBJ1-3,NA,TRBV18,NA,CASSPPGATSGNTIYF,TGTGCCAGCTCACCACCGGGGGCGACGTCCGGAAACACCATATATTTT
TRBJ1-5,NA,TRBV2,NA,CASRPRDTGAGNQPQHF,TGTGCCAGCAGGCCCCGGGACACCGGGGCAGGCAATCAGCCCCAGCATTTT
TRBJ2-1,NA,TRBV30,NA,CAWRIRGGGDYNEQFF,TGTGCCTGGAGAATCCGCGGCGGGGGCGACTACAATGAGCAGTTCTTC
TRBJ1-4,NA,TRBV6-1,few,CASSARALNEKLFF,TGTGCCAGCAGTGCCCGGGCCCTTAATGAAAAACTGTTTTTT